This T cell receptor (beta chain) was retrieved from a study of cytomegalovirus exposure and HLA in healthy donors. Turning to the study itself: T cells numbering around 180 million yielded roughly 120 million unique TCR beta sequences in an earlier analysis.

A multiplex PCR was run with 60 Vbeta primers and 13 Jbeta primers. This table comes from immunoSEQ multiplex PCR, and its TCRdb copy is limited to in-frame clones, with some not included. The sample table sets out 130,000 to 150,000 clones. Germline loops: CDR1 MNHNY, CDR2 SVGAGI (reference sequence). This CDR3 contains 13 residues. After removal of 5 bases from V and 11 bases from J, the junction contained 11 bases not matched to a gene. Sample: PBMCs. The TCR was taken from a man aged 40-49 years in good health and CMV-seronegative. The chain recombines TRBV6-6 with TRBJ1-1; 7 positions match TRBD1. The CDR3 DNA sequence: TGTGCCAGCAGTGGGGGTGCAGGGGGTGAGGCTTTCTTT. This codes for CASSGGAGGEAFF.